The 21 T cell receptor beta chains given below trace back to one sample, sequenced in a study of blood T cells in healthy people across ages. The authors ran a second PCR of 7 to 11 cycles using a sample-barcoded 5' primer and a J-beta primer mix. MiXCR, applied by TCRdb to the 5' RACE reads, yields one record per CDR3 protein. Altogether 1.6 million or so distinct CDR3 sequences are present, around 35% being singletons, with the ten largest covering 11%. The sequenced sample consisted of blood. These receptors came from a woman aged 25 to 39 in good health.

This clonotype was seen just once. V and J are TRBV12-5 and TRBJ2-3; possibly TRBD1 for D (5 bases). Per germline, CDR1 LGHNT and CDR2 FRNRAP. The CDR3 runs 16 residues. Trimming took off 0 bases at V and 3 bases at J, with 13 bases between the two ends. The CDR3: CASGLVMDMGTDTQYF. CDR3 DNA: TGTGCTAGTGGTTTGGTAATGGACATGGGTACAGATACGCAGTATTTT.

At least ten counts were recorded for this clonotype. The rearrangement uses TRBV15 and TRBJ2-7; TRBD1 matches at 10 bases. This CDR3 region has 13 residues. V shed 6 bases, J shed 7 bases, and the junction held 6 bases outside the gene matches. Germline V lookup: CDR1 LNHNV, CDR2 YYDKDF (reference sequence). CDR3 DNA sequence: TGTGCCACCAGTTTAGGGACAGGGGATGAGCAGTACTTC. Residues: CATSLGTGDEQYF.

The chain uses TRBV20-1 and TRBJ2-7; D might be TRBD1 (5 bases). Germline assignment: CDR1 DFQATT and CDR2 SNEGSKA (reference sequence). The CDR3 is made up of 14 amino acids. V lost 0 bases, J lost 6 bases, and 15 bases lay in between. The CDR3 coding sequence is TGCAGTGCTAGAGATTCCAGGGTAAACGGCGAGCAGTACTTC. The encoded protein is CSARDSRVNGEQYF.

Worth noting for this clonotype: A read error may be the cause here, since a much bigger clone is one base away. V and J are TRBV5-1 and TRBJ1-2, with a tentative D call TRBD1 (6 bases). Trimming cost V 1 base and J 4 bases, with 20 bases left between them. CDR1 and CDR2 (germline): SGHRS, YFSETQ. The CDR3 is made up of 17 amino acids. CDR3: CASSLSPRTAYGYGYTF. The CDR3 region has the DNA TGCGCCAGCAGCTTGTCCCCCAGGACAGCGTACGGCTATGGCTACACCTTC.

Comment on this clonotype: One end of the junction fails to match germline, which may point to a read error. The gene calls are TRBV9 and TRBJ2-1, with 10 bases that match TRBD1. This CDR3 region has 15 residues. CDR1 is SGDLS, CDR2 YYNGEE, per germline. The CDR3 DNA is TGTGCCAGCAGCGTGAGGGGGACAGGGGAAAATGGGCAGTTCTTC. Translated: CASSVRGTGENGQFF.

This clonotype was counted only a few times. V is TRBV20-1 and J is TRBJ2-7; 9 bases fit TRBD2. Looked up from germline, CDR1 is DFQATT and CDR2 is SNEGSKA (reference sequence). After removal of 3 bases from V and 0 bases from J, the junction contained 6 bases not matched to a gene. The CDR3 has 15 amino acids. The chain's CDR3 is CSASSSGGSSYEQYF. CDR3 bases: TGCAGTGCTAGTTCCAGCGGGGGGTCCTCCTACGAGCAGTACTTC.

V is TRBV7-2 and J is TRBJ2-5; TRBD2 might be the D (6 bases). V lost 1 base, J lost 1 base, and 10 bases lay in between. The germline V gene has CDR1 SGHTA and CDR2 FQGNSA. There are 15 residues in the CDR3. The CDR3 region is CASSLGGLFQETQYF. CDR3 DNA: TGTGCCAGCAGCTTAGGTGGACTATTCCAAGAGACCCAGTACTTC.

This clonotype has at least ten counts. The chain employs TRBV29-1 and TRBJ2-3; tentatively, D is TRBD1 (5 bases). Germline CDR1 SQVTM, CDR2 ANQGSEA. This CDR3 contains 12 residues. Trimming removed 4 bases at V and 7 bases at J, with 12 bases between. CDR3: CSVVGQGNTQYF. CDR3 coding DNA: TGCAGCGTTGTAGGCCAGGGCAATACGCAGTATTTT.

The chain carries TRBV6-5 and TRBJ2-5; D remains unclear. Germline CDR1 is MNHEY and CDR2 is SVGAGI. The CDR3 is 15 amino acids. V shed 1 base and J shed 2 bases, with 11 bases lying between them. CDR3 region: CASSYFPAVQETQYF. As DNA, the CDR3 is TGTGCCAGCAGTTACTTCCCTGCGGTACAAGAGACCCAGTACTTC.

The sample holds a few counts of this clonotype. V is TRBV6-6 and J is TRBJ2-7; D not resolved. The length of the CDR3 is 14 residues. CDR1 MNHNY and CDR2 SVGAGI come from the germline V gene (reference sequence). V lost 3 bases, J lost 4 bases, and 13 bases lay in between. The CDR3 DNA follows: TGTGCCAGCAGTTATGCACTAAGTGGGTACGAGCAGTACTTC. This translates into CASSYALSGYEQYF.

The rearrangement uses TRBV3-1 and TRBJ2-7; D is unresolved. CDR3 length: 14 residues. Germline CDR1 and CDR2: LGHDT and YNNKEL (reference sequence). V lost 2 bases and J lost 0, with 8 bases in between. CDR3 amino acids: CASSQIQSSYEQYF. The CDR3 DNA sequence: TGTGCCAGCAGCCAAATTCAAAGCTCCTACGAGCAGTACTTC.

There are many counts of this clonotype. The genes are TRBV29-1 and TRBJ2-6; D is uncertain. The ends were cut back, 4 bases at V and 4 bases at J, with 11 bases in the middle. There are 14 residues in the CDR3. Germline V gene lookup returns CDR1 SQVTM and CDR2 ANQGSEA. CDR3 DNA sequence: TGCAGCGTTGCTGGCGTCTTGGGGGCCAACGTCCTGACTTTC. Translated: CSVAGVLGANVLTF.

This clonotype was counted many times. This chain joins TRBV5-5 and TRBJ2-3, with D possibly TRBD2 on 5 matching bases. Germline assignment: CDR1 SGHKS and CDR2 YYEKEE (reference sequence). V was shortened by 1 base and J by 0 bases, with 15 bases between the two germline ends. This CDR3 comprises 17 residues. DNA for the CDR3: TGTGCCAGCAGCTTGTGGAGGATGGGCACTAGCACAGATACGCAGTATTTT. As protein: CASSLWRMGTSTDTQYF.

In this sample, this clonotype turned up many times. This sequence joins TRBV12-3 or TRBV12-4 and TRBJ2-7; D unresolved. The CDR3 totals 14 residues. Trimming left V 5 bases short and J 3 bases short, with 14 bases between. In nucleotides, the CDR3 is TGTGCCAGCAGTACCGATCTAGATTTCTACGAGCAGTACTTC. Its translation: CASSTDLDFYEQYF.

The rearrangement joins TRBV7-9 to TRBJ1-1; D call uncertain. Trimming removed 2 bases at V and 5 bases at J, with 15 bases between. CDR1 and CDR2 (germline): SEHNR, FQNEAQ (reference sequence). This CDR3 contains 15 residues. Here the CDR3 reads CASSLSLGRSTEAFF. The CDR3 DNA sequence: TGTGCCAGCAGCTTATCCCTAGGGAGATCGACTGAAGCTTTCTTT.

This clonotype was recorded a few times. V is TRBV20-1 and J is TRBJ2-7; TRBD2 aligns across 7 bases. The CDR3 is 16 amino acids. Germline CDR1 is DFQATT and CDR2 is SNEGSKA (reference sequence). Losses at the gene ends were 5 bases for V and 0 bases for J; bases not matched to a gene: 13. CDR3 nucleotide sequence: TGCAGTGCTTGGGGGGGAGCTAGCGGATTCTCCTACGAGCAGTACTTC. Amino acids: CSAWGGASGFSYEQYF.

The chain has TRBV28 and TRBJ2-2, with D maybe TRBD2 (6 bases). The ends were cut back, 4 bases at V and 4 bases at J, with 13 bases in the middle. CDR1 is MDHEN, CDR2 SYDVKM, per germline. The CDR3 is 15 amino acids. In DNA form, the CDR3 reads TGTGCCAGCAGTTCGGAGGGCCGGGGCACCGGGGAGCTGTTTTTT. Translation gives CASSSEGRGTGELFF. Looking up the rest from reference TRBV28 and TRBJ2-2 gives the full variable domain: DVKVTQSSRYLVKRTGEKVFLECVQDMDHENMFWYRQDPGLGLRLIYFSYDVKMKEKGDIPEGYSVSREKKERFSLILESASTNQTSMYLCASSSEGRGTGELFFGEGSRLTVL.

This rearrangement joins TRBV12-3 or TRBV12-4 to TRBJ1-5, with TRBD1 matching 8 bases. V was clipped by 7 bases and J by 1 base; unmatched bases: 6. The CDR3 is made up of 15 amino acids. Written as DNA, the CDR3 is TGTGCCAGCACCCCAGGGGGCCGGAGCAATCAGCCCCAGCATTTT. Its translation is CASTPGGRSNQPQHF.

The sample holds a few counts of this clonotype. The chain is built from TRBV20-1 and TRBJ2-3; D is unresolved. The germline gives CDR1 DFQATT, CDR2 SNEGSKA (reference sequence). V was cut by 4 bases and J by 0 bases, with 11 bases left in between. The CDR3 sequence is 14 residues long. The CDR3 loop reads CSAIWFGSTDTQYF. CDR3 DNA sequence: TGCAGTGCTATATGGTTCGGCAGCACAGATACGCAGTATTTT.

The gene calls are TRBV7-9 and TRBJ2-4; TRBD2 aligns across 8 bases. This CDR3 comprises 18 residues. The V and J ends lost 0 bases and 2 bases, in that order; junction bases with no gene match: 9. Germline-derived CDR1 and CDR2 are SEHNR and FQNEAQ (reference sequence). CDR3 in DNA: TGTGCCAGCAGCTTAGCGCGGGAGGCAGGGATGTCCAAAAACATTCAGTACTTC. Residues: CASSLAREAGMSKNIQYF.

Of note for this clonotype: Just one base apart from a much larger clone, this may be a read error. The J gene is TRBJ2-1, the V gene TRBV5-1; possible D gene TRBD2, 5 bases. This CDR3 has 16 amino acids. Germline V lookup: CDR1 SGHRS, CDR2 YFSETQ. The CDR3 DNA follows: TGCGCCGGCAGCTTGGCATCGTGGACTCGGTACAATGAGCAGTTCTTC. Protein: CAGSLASWTRYNEQFF.